This entry describes one T cell receptor beta chain. No count is recorded, yet this clonotype rates as medium-sized (0.01 to 0.1%) from its frequency. It lacks a known antigen. The sample originates from a study of T cell clusters in autoimmune cytopenias (dated by TCRdb to 2018 to 2020). With respect to the entire study: Per sample, TRB sequencing gave a median depth of roughly 50,000 reads and a median of around 2,200 distinct TRB clonotypes. Alongside healthy, CLL and autoimmune hepatitis controls, autoimmune cytopenia patients had their peripheral blood TRB and IGH repertoires sequenced at active disease and again during treatment follow-up. The goal of the study was to determine whether autoimmune cytopenia patients have a disease-specific immune repertoire signature that could serve as a blood-based biomarker.

TRB rearrangements were amplified by multiplex PCR following a touch-down protocol, with the TRB-A and TRB-B primer pools mixed in one tube. Two consecutive PCR reactions with Phusion HS II polymerase added Illumina adapters and sample indices to the amplicons. Amplicons were gel-purified with the NucleoSpin Gel and PCR Clean-up kit, then quantified by Qubit and quality-checked on an Agilent 2100 Bioanalyzer. Libraries were sequenced on an Illumina MiSeq using 600-cycle, single-indexed, paired-end runs. In the source study's methods: Alignment and assembly of TRB reads were performed with MiXCR version 2.1.12 and the default MiXCR reference library. Each unique CDR3 nucleotide sequence defined a clone, and only productive sequences with at least two reads were analysed. Repertoire diversity was assessed with alpha-parameterized diversity profiles (alpha 0 to 5), including the Shannon (alpha 1) and Simpson (alpha 2) indices, which were computed with an R script. The tcR package was used to compute combinatorial TRB VJ usage, which was then compared between cohorts by principal component analysis with ade4. TCRbeta CDR3s were clustered with GLIPH on cohort pairs matched by age and read depth, and cluster frequencies were compared by Wilcoxon test. TCRdb reprocessed the reads and lists each CDR3 protein sequence as a single entry, with no DNA. Here the V and J calls rest on TCRdb's processing, not on the authors' analysis. The sample table gives fewer than 7,500 distinct CDR3 sequences. Of the sample, 4.5% to 5.5% falls within the top ten clones.

Per sample, 250 ng of peripheral blood genomic DNA, about 38,000 genome equivalents, was used for TRB amplification. The paper as a whole reports these results and caveats: GLIPH results suggested that primary autoimmune cytopenia patients were missing physiological T cell clusters, with around 51 clusters found only in healthy donors compared with 15 to 20 found only in patients. The T cell clusters were only ever defined in silico, so experimental validation of their functional role was still needed. Healthy donors had almost three times as many exclusive TRB clusters as active autoimmune hepatitis patients, a finding consistent with an autoimmunity-wide signature. The TRB repertoire shifts, including less even repertoires in secondary cytopenia and CLL, mostly reflected lymphoma bias and not autoimmunity. In the comparison of secondary cytopenia with CLL, no cluster-lack signature showed up, apparently because the dominant lymphoma-associated repertoire masked the signature.

The receptor was isolated from a human donor with an autoimmune cytopenia or autoimmune hepatitis (not recorded which). Sequencing was carried out using peripheral blood.

CDR3 protein: CASSSGLASGEQYF. The rearrangement combines TRBV19 with TRBJ2-7; TCRdb proposes TRBD2, but this gene call is untestable without DNA. The CDR3 holds 14 amino acids from the cysteine to the phenylalanine. DNA is not recorded here. CDR1 is given as LNHDA and CDR2 as SQIVND, both from the germline V gene (reference sequence).